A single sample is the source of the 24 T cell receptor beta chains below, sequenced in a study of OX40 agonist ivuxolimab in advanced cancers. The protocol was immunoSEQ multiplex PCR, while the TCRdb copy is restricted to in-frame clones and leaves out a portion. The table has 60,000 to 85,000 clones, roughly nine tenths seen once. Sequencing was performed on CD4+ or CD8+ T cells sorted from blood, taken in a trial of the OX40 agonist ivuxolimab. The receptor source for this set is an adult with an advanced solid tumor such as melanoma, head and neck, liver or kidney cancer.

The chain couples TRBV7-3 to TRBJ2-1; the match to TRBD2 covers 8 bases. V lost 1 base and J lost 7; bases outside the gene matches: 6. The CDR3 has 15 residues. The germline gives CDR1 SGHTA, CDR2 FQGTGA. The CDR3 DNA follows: TGTGCCAGCAGCTTAAGGGGCGGGAGGACGAATGAGCAGTTCTTC. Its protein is CASSLRGGRTNEQFF.

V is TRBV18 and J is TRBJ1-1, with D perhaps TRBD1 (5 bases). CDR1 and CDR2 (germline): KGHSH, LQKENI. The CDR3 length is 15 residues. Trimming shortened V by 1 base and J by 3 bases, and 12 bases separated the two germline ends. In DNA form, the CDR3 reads TGTGCCAGCTCACCACGACCAGGGTGGGACACTGAAGCTTTCTTT. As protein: CASSPRPGWDTEAFF.

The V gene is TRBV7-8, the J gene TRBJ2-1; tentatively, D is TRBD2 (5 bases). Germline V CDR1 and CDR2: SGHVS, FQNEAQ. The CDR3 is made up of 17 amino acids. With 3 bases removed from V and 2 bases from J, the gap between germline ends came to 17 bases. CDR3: CASSLPLRRNPYNEQFF. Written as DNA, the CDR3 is TGTGCCAGCAGCTTGCCCCTTAGGAGGAACCCCTACAATGAGCAGTTCTTC.

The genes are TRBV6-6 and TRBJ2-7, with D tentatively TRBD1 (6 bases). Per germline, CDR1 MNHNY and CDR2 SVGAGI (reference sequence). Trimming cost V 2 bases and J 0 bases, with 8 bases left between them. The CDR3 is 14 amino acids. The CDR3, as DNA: TGTGCCAGCAGTTACGCGGACAGCTCCTACGAGCAGTACTTC. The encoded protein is CASSYADSSYEQYF.

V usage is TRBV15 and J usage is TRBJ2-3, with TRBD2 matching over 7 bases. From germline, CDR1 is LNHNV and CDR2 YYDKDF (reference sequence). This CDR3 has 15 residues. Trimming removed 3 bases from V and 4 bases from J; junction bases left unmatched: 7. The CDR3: CATSRGEGGADTQYF. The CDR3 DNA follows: TGTGCCACCAGCAGGGGGGAGGGTGGGGCAGATACGCAGTATTTT. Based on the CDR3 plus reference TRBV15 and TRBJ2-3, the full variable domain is DAMVIQNPRYQVTQFGKPVTLSCSQTLNHNVMYWYQQKSSQAPKLLFHYYDKDFNNEADTPDNFQSRRPNTSFCFLDIRSPGLGDTAMYLCATSRGEGGADTQYFGPGTRLTVL.

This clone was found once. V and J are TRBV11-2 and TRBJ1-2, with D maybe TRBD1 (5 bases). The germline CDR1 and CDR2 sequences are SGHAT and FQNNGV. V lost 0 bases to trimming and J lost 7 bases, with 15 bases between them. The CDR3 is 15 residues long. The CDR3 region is CASSLDPGGVGGYTF. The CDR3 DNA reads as TGTGCCAGCAGCTTAGACCCCGGGGGGGTAGGTGGCTACACCTTC.

CDR3 DNA: TGTGCCAGCAGCAGGGGGCACGAGCAGTACTTC. The encoded protein is CASSRGHEQYF. V gene TRBV7-9 combines with J gene TRBJ2-7; 7 bases match TRBD1. The CDR3 length is 11 residues. Germline CDR1 reads SEHNR; CDR2 reads FQNEAQ (reference sequence). V dropped 5 bases and J dropped 5; count of bases not matched to a gene: 0.

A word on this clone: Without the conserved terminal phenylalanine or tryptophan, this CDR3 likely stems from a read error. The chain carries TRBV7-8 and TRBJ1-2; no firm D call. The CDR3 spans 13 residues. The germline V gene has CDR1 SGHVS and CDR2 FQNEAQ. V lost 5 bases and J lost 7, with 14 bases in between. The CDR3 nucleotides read TGTGCCAGCAGCCCAAGCGGGGTGGGTGGCTACACCCTC. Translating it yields CASSPSGVGGYTL.

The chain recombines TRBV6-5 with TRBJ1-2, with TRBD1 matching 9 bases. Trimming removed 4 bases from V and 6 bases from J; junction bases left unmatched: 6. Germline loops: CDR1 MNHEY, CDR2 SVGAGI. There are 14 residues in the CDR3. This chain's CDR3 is CASSLSGTGNGYTF. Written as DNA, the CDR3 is TGTGCCAGCAGTTTGTCCGGGACAGGGAATGGCTACACCTTC.

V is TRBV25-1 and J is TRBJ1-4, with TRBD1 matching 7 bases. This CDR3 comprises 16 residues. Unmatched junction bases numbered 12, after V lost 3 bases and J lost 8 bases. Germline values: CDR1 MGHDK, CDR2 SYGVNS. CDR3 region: CASSDRDSPGSEKLFF. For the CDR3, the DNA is TGTGCCAGCAGTGATCGGGACAGTCCCGGCTCGGAAAAACTGTTTTTT.

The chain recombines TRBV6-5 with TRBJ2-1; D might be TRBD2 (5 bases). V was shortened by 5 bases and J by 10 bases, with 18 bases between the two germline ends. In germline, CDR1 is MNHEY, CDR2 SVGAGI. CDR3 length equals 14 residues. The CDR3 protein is CASSTPSSGTEQFF. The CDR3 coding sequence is TGTGCCAGCAGTACACCTTCGTCGGGAACGGAGCAGTTCTTC.

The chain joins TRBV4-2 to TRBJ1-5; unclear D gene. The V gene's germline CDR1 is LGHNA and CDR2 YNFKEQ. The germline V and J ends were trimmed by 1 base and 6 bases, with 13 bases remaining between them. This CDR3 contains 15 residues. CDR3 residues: CASSQGMGSRQPQHF. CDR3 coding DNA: TGTGCCAGCAGCCAAGGAATGGGGTCCCGTCAGCCCCAGCATTTT.

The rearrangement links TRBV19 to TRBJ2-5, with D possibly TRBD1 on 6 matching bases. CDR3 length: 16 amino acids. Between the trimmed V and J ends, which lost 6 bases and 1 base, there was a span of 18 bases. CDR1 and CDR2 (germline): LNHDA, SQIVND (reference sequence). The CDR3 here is CASSRIRDTFQETQYF. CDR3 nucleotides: TGTGCCAGTAGCCGCATCCGGGACACTTTCCAAGAGACCCAGTACTTC.

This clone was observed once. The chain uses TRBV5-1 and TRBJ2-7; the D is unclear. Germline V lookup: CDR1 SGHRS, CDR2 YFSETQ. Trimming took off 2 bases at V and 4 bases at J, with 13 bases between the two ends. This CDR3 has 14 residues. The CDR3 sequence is CASSFLDSSYEQYF. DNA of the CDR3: TGCGCCAGCAGCTTCCTAGATTCTTCTTACGAGCAGTACTTC. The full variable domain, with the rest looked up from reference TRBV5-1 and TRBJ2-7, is KAGVTQTPRYLIKTRGQQVTLSCSPISGHRSVSWYQQTPGQGLQFLFEYFSETQRNKGNFPGRFSGRQFSNSRSEMNVSTLELGDSALYLCASSFLDSSYEQYFGPGTRLTVT.

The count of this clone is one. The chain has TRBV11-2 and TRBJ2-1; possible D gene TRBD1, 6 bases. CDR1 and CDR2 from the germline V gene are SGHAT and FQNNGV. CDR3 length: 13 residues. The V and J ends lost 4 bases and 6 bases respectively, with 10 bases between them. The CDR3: CASSSGQTNEQFF. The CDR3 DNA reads TGTGCCAGCAGCTCCGGACAGACCAATGAGCAGTTCTTC.

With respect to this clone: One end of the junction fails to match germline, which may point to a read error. This CDR3 is CASSYSHNEQFF. In nucleotides, the CDR3 is TGTGCCAGCAGTTACTCCCACAATGAGCAGTTCTTC. The genes are TRBV6-6 and TRBJ2-1; D is ambiguous. This CDR3 is 12 amino acids long. CDR1 and CDR2 from the germline V gene are MNHNY and SVGAGI (reference sequence).

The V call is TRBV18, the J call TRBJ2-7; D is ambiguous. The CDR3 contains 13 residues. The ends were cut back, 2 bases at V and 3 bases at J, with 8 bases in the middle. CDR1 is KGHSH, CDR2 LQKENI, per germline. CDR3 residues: CASSPSPGYEQYF. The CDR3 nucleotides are TGTGCCAGCTCACCAAGTCCCGGCTACGAGCAGTACTTC.

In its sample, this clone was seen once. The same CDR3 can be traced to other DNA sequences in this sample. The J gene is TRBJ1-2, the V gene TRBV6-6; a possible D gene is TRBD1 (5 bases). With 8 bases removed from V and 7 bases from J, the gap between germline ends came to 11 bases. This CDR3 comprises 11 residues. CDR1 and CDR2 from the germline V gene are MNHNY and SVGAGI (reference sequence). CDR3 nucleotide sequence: TGTGCCAGCTCTCCCGGGGCTGGCTACACCTTC. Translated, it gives CASSPGAGYTF.

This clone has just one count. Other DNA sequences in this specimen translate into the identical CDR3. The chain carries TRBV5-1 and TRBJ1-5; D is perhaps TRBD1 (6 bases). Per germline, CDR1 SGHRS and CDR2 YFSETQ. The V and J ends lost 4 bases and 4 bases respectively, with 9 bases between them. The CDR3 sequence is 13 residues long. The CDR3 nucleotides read TGCGCCAGCAGCCTGGACAGTAATCAGCCCCAGCATTTT. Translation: CASSLDSNQPQHF.

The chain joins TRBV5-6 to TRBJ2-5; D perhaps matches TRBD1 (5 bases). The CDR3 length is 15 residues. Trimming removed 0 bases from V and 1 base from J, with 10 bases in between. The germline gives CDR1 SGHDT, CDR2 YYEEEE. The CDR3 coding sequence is TGTGCCAGCAGCTTGGAAGCAGGGCCCCAAGAGACCCAGTACTTC. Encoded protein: CASSLEAGPQETQYF.

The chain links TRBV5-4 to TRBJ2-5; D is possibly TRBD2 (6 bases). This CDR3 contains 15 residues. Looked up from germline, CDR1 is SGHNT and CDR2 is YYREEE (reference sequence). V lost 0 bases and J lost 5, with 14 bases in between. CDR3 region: CASSLVTGSGETQYF. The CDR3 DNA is TGTGCCAGCAGCTTGGTTACCGGGAGTGGGGAGACCCAGTACTTC.

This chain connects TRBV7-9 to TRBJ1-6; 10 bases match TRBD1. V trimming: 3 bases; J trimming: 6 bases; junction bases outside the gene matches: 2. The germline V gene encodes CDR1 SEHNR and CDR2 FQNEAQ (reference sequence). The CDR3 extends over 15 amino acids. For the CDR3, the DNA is TGTGCCAGCAGCTTGGGGGACAGGGGTAATTCACCCCTCCACTTT. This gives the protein CASSLGDRGNSPLHF.

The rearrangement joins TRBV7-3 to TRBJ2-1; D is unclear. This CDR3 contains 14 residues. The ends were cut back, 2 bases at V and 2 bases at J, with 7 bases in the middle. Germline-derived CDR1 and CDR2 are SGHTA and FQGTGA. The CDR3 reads CASSLGRTYNEQFF. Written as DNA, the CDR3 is TGTGCCAGCAGCTTAGGCAGAACCTACAATGAGCAGTTCTTC. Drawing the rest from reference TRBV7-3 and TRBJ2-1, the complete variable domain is GAGVSQTPSNKVTEKGKYVELRCDPISGHTALYWYRQSLGQGPEFLIYFQGTGAADDSGLPNDRFFAVRPEGSVSTLKIQRTERGDSAVYLCASSLGRTYNEQFFGPGTRLTVL.

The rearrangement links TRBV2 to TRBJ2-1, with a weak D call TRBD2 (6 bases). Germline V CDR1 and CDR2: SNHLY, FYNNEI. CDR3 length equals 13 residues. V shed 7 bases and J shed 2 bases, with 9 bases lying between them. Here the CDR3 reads CASTWTTYNEQFF. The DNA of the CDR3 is TGTGCCAGCACCTGGACTACCTACAATGAGCAGTTCTTC.